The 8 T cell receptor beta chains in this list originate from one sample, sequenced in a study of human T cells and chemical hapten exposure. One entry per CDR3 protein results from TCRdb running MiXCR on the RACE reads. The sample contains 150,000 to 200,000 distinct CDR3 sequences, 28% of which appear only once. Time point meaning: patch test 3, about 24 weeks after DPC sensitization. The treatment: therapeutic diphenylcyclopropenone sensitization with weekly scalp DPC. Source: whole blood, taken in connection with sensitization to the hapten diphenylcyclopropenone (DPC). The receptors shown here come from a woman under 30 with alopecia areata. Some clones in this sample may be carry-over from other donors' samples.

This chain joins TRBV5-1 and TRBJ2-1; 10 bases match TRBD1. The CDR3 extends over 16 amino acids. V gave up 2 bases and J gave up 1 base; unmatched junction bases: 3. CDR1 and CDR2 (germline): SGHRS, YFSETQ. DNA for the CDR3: TGCGCCAGCAGCTTCCGGACAGGGGGGTCCTACAATGAGCAGTTCTTC. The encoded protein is CASSFRTGGSYNEQFF.

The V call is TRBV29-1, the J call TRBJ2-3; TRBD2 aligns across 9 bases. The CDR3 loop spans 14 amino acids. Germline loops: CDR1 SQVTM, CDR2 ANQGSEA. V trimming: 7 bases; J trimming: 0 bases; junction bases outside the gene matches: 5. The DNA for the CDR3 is TGCAGCGCCTTAGCGGGGGCCAGCACAGATACGCAGTATTTT. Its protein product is CSALAGASTDTQYF.

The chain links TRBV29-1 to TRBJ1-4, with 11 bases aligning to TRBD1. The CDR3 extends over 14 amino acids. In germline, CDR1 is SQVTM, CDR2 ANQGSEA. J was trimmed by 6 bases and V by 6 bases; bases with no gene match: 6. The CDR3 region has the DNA TGCAGCGTCGCGGACAGGGGGCGGGATGAAAAACTGTTTTTT. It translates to CSVADRGRDEKLFF.

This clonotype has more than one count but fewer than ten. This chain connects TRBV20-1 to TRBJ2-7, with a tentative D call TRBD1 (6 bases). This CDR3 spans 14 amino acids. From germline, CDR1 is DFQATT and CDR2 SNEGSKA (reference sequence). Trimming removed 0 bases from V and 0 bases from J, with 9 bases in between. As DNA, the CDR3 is TGCAGTGCTAGAGACCAAGGGGGCTCCTACGAGCAGTACTTC. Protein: CSARDQGGSYEQYF.

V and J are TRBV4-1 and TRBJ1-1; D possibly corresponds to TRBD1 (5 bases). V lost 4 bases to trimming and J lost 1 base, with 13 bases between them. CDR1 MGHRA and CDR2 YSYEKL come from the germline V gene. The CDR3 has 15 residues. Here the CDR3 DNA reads TGCGCCAGCAGCCGGACCGGGGCCCAGAACACTGAAGCTTTCTTT. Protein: CASSRTGAQNTEAFF.

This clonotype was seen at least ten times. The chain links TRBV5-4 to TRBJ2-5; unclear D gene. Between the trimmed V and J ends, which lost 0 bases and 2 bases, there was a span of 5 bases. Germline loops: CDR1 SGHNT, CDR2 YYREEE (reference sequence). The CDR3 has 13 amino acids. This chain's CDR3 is CASSLGVQETQYF. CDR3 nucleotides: TGTGCCAGCAGCTTGGGGGTTCAAGAGACCCAGTACTTC.

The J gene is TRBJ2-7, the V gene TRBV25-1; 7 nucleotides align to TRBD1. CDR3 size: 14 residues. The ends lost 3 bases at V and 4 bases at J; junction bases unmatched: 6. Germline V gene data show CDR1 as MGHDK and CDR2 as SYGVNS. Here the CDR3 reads CASSDPGQLYEQYF. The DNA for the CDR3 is TGTGCCAGCAGTGACCCGGGACAGCTTTACGAGCAGTACTTC.

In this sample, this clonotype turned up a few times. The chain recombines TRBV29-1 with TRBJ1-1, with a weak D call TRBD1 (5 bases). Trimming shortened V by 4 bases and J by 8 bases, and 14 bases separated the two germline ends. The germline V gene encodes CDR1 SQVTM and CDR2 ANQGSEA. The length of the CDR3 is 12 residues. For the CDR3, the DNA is TGCAGCGTTGGAAGGGACCTTTGGGAAGCTTTCTTT. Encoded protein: CSVGRDLWEAFF.